Below, 27 T cell receptor beta chains from the same sample are listed, as sequenced in a study of blood T cell repertoires in COVID-19. Assay used: immunoSEQ multiplex PCR; TCRdb lists only in-frame clones, some missing. The sample comprises 250,000 to 350,000 clones, almost 90% of which are singletons, and 3.5% to 5% rests with the top ten. The sample taken for sequencing was PBMCs or T cells enriched from blood (not recorded which). The receptors were gathered from a woman in her late teens or twenties with acute COVID-19.

In its sample, this clone was seen a few times. The CDR3 DNA reads TGTGCCAGCAGCCCCCCCGGAGGGGCGTATGGCTACACCTTC. Protein sequence: CASSPPGGAYGYTF. V is TRBV6-5 and J is TRBJ1-2, with TRBD1 as a possible D gene (5 bases). This CDR3 is 14 amino acids long. V lost 6 bases to trimming and J lost 5 bases, with 16 bases between them. Germline-derived CDR1 and CDR2 are MNHEY and SVGAGI.

This clone was seen a single time. V and J are TRBV18 and TRBJ1-5; no clear D. The CDR3 consists of 16 residues. Germline-derived CDR1 and CDR2 are KGHSH and LQKENI. V was shortened by 0 bases and J by 7 bases, with 16 bases between the two germline ends. The CDR3 DNA sequence: TGTGCCAGCTCACCACCGGGCCCCCAACACAACCAGCCCCAGCATTTT. It yields the protein CASSPPGPQHNQPQHF.

The chain is built from TRBV9 and TRBJ2-7; 8 nucleotides agree with TRBD2. Germline CDR1 is SGDLS and CDR2 is YYNGEE. V lost 2 bases, J lost 3 bases, and 4 bases stayed unmatched. This CDR3 region has 14 residues. The CDR3 DNA reads TGTGCCAGCAGCGTCGGGGGGGCTAACTACGAGCAGTACTTC. Its translation: CASSVGGANYEQYF.

The chain links TRBV5-4 to TRBJ2-3; D is unresolved. V was pared by 1 base and J by 2 bases, with 8 bases between. From germline, CDR1 is SGHNT and CDR2 YYREEE (reference sequence). This CDR3 is built from 14 residues. The CDR3 loop reads CASSLPSFTDTQYF. The CDR3 region has the DNA TGTGCCAGCAGCTTGCCCTCTTTCACAGATACGCAGTATTTT.

V and J are TRBV28 and TRBJ2-1; D might be TRBD1 (6 bases). Germline-derived CDR1 and CDR2 are MDHEN and SYDVKM. Trimming shortened V by 6 bases and J by 8 bases, and 20 bases separated the two germline ends. This CDR3 region has 15 residues. CDR3 DNA: TGTGCCAGCAGGGTGGGGGCTATCTTCAATCATGAGCAGTTCTTC. It translates to CASRVGAIFNHEQFF.

The CDR3 DNA sequence: TGTGCCAGCAGCCCGACCCCCGGCTCTAGCATTGCGCCCCAGCATTTT. It codes for CASSPTPGSSIAPQHF. J is TRBJ1-5 and V is TRBV3-1 (or the pseudogene TRBV3-2), with D hard to call. V was cut by 4 bases and J by 9 bases, with 22 bases left in between. Germline V gene lookup returns CDR1 LGHDT and CDR2 YNNKEL (reference sequence). The CDR3 contains 16 residues.

The rearrangement joins TRBV5-4 to TRBJ1-4, with D perhaps TRBD1 (5 bases). The CDR3 sequence is 16 residues long. Deletions cut 2 bases from V and 3 bases from J, with 14 bases between. The germline V gene encodes CDR1 SGHNT and CDR2 YYREEE (reference sequence). The CDR3 sequence: CASSLKLGLSNEKLFF. CDR3 nucleotides: TGTGCCAGCAGCTTAAAGTTGGGACTTTCTAATGAAAAACTGTTTTTT.

This chain joins TRBV19 and TRBJ1-5, with TRBD1 matching over 7 bases. CDR3 size: 15 residues. The V segment lost 5 bases and the J segment 4 bases; nucleotides outside the gene matches: 8. Germline assignment: CDR1 LNHDA and CDR2 SQIVND (reference sequence). As DNA, the CDR3 is TGTGCCAGTAGTTGGGGGACAGTGACAAATCAGCCCCAGCATTTT. Its translation is CASSWGTVTNQPQHF.

The rearrangement links TRBV7-9 to TRBJ1-2; D gene uncertain. Germline V gives CDR1 SEHNR, CDR2 FQNEAQ (reference sequence). Deletions cut 3 bases from V and 0 bases from J, with 5 bases between. This CDR3 spans 13 amino acids. The CDR3 loop reads CASSFQANYGYTF. The DNA for the CDR3 is TGTGCCAGCAGCTTTCAGGCTAACTATGGCTACACCTTC. Using reference TRBV7-9 and TRBJ1-2 for the parts outside the CDR3, the full variable domain is DTGVSQNPRHKITKRGQNVTFRCDPISEHNRLYWYRQTLGQGPEFLTYFQNEAQLEKSRLLSDRFSAERPKGSFSTLEIQRTEQGDSAMYLCASSFQANYGYTFGSGTRLTVV.

The chain links TRBV3-1 (or the pseudogene TRBV3-2) to TRBJ2-7, with TRBD2 matching over 8 bases. J lost 2 bases, V lost 4 bases, and 4 bases had no gene match. There are 14 residues in the CDR3. Germline V lookup: CDR1 LGHDT, CDR2 YNNKEL (reference sequence). CDR3 protein: CASSLSGSAYEQYF. CDR3 nucleotides: TGTGCCAGCAGCCTAAGCGGGAGTGCCTACGAGCAGTACTTC.

The gene calls are TRBV6-5 and TRBJ1-1; tentatively, D is TRBD1 (6 bases). V was trimmed by 4 bases and J by 9 bases, leaving 21 bases between them. Germline CDR1 is MNHEY and CDR2 is SVGAGI. The CDR3 has 15 residues. This CDR3 is CASSLGRGAGDKAFF. For the CDR3, the DNA is TGTGCCAGCAGTTTAGGCAGGGGCGCGGGGGACAAAGCTTTCTTT.

The chain couples TRBV28 to TRBJ1-2; possible D gene TRBD1, 5 bases. The CDR3 is 15 residues long. Trimming removed 5 bases at V and 4 bases at J, with 17 bases between. Germline V gives CDR1 MDHEN, CDR2 SYDVKM. This chain's CDR3 is CASSPGLRVFYGYTF. In DNA, the CDR3 is TGTGCCAGCAGTCCGGGACTCCGGGTGTTCTATGGCTACACCTTC.

This chain joins TRBV18 and TRBJ1-5, with D possibly TRBD1 on 5 matching bases. Trimming left V 6 bases short and J 4 bases short, with 10 bases between. The germline gives CDR1 KGHSH, CDR2 LQKENI. CDR3 size: 13 residues. The CDR3 reads CASSPGQNQPQHF. For the CDR3, the DNA is TGTGCCAGCTCGCCTGGACAAAATCAGCCCCAGCATTTT.

The rearrangement uses TRBV24-1 and TRBJ1-5; 10 bases fit TRBD1. Trimming at V came to 9 bases and at J to 2 bases, leaving 3 bases not matched to a gene. Germline assignment: CDR1 KGHDR and CDR2 SFDVKD. The CDR3 is 14 amino acids. CDR3 in amino acids: CATAGTGGNQPQHF. In nucleotides, the CDR3 is TGTGCCACCGCCGGGACAGGGGGCAATCAGCCCCAGCATTTT.

V is TRBV28 and J is TRBJ1-4; D gene uncertain. This CDR3 region has 12 residues. Trimming shortened V by 6 bases and J by 7 bases, and 9 bases separated the two germline ends. Germline V gene lookup returns CDR1 MDHEN and CDR2 SYDVKM. The CDR3 bases are TGTGCCAGCAGCTTTATCCCTGAAAAACTGTTTTTT. Amino acids: CASSFIPEKLFF. The variable domain in full, completed from reference TRBV28 and TRBJ1-4, reads DVKVTQSSRYLVKRTGEKVFLECVQDMDHENMFWYRQDPGLGLRLIYFSYDVKMKEKGDIPEGYSVSREKKERFSLILESASTNQTSMYLCASSFIPEKLFFGSGTQLSVL.

The chain links TRBV9 to TRBJ1-2; no clear D gene. The V end lost 0 bases, the J end lost 8 bases, and 11 bases lay between the germline ends. CDR1 is SGDLS and CDR2 is YYNGEE in the germline V gene. This CDR3 is built from 13 residues. The DNA for the CDR3 is TGTGCCAGCAGCGTAGTCCCCACGGGGGGCTACACCTTC. It codes for CASSVVPTGGYTF.

The V and J genes are TRBV4-2 and TRBJ2-1; 9 bases are a match to TRBD2. Germline-derived CDR1 and CDR2 are LGHNA and YNFKEQ. Trimming cost V 0 bases and J 9 bases; bases outside gene matches: 9. The CDR3 sequence is 16 residues long. The CDR3 nucleotides are TGTGCCAGCAGCCAAGATGACGTAGCGGGAGAGGGTGAGCAGTTCTTC. Translation gives CASSQDDVAGEGEQFF.

V and J are TRBV11-2 and TRBJ2-7; possible D gene TRBD2, 6 bases. Germline CDR1 SGHAT, CDR2 FQNNGV. CDR3 length: 18 residues. The germline V and J ends were trimmed by 6 bases and 4 bases, with 28 bases remaining between them. The CDR3 is CASSPINRRRTNPYEQYF. CDR3 DNA: TGTGCCAGCAGTCCAATCAATCGCCGCCGGACTAATCCTTACGAGCAGTACTTC.

In its sample, this clone was seen a few times. The genes are TRBV19 and TRBJ2-1; maybe TRBD2 (6 bases). V was cut by 0 bases and J by 0 bases, with 21 bases left in between. The CDR3 covers 20 residues. CDR1 and CDR2 (germline): LNHDA, SQIVND (reference sequence). CDR3 in DNA: TGTGCCAGTAGTATAGATTTTCCGGCGGGGCGGGGTAGCTCCTACAATGAGCAGTTCTTC. Translating gives CASSIDFPAGRGSSYNEQFF.

The chain carries TRBV18 and TRBJ1-4; 7 nucleotides agree with TRBD1. After removal of 3 bases from V and 0 bases from J, the junction contained 7 bases not matched to a gene. The CDR3 loop spans 17 amino acids. CDR1 and CDR2 (germline): KGHSH, LQKENI. The CDR3 protein is CASSPRTGEATNEKLFF. DNA for the CDR3: TGTGCCAGCTCACCCCGGACAGGAGAAGCAACTAATGAAAAACTGTTTTTT.

J is TRBJ2-7 and V is TRBV28, with TRBD1 matching over 10 bases. The CDR3 sequence is 17 residues long. After removal of 6 bases from V and 5 bases from J, the junction contained 16 bases not matched to a gene. The germline V gene has CDR1 MDHEN and CDR2 SYDVKM. DNA for the CDR3: TGTGCCAGCAGCCGCATAGGTGGAGGGACAGGGGAGGACGAGCAGTACTTC. Encoded protein: CASSRIGGGTGEDEQYF.

The chain is built from TRBV11-3 and TRBJ2-5; 7 bases map to TRBD2. Per germline, CDR1 SGHNT and CDR2 YENEEA. The CDR3 spans 16 residues. V shed 5 bases and J 0 bases; nucleotides not matched to a gene: 9. In DNA, the CDR3 is TGTGCCAGCAGCCCTGGGAAGCGGGACCACCAAGAGACCCAGTACTTC. Encoded protein: CASSPGKRDHQETQYF.

This clone was picked up one time. This chain links TRBV5-5 with TRBJ2-7; 15 nucleotides match TRBD2. The length of the CDR3 is 15 residues. Germline assignment: CDR1 SGHKS and CDR2 YYEKEE (reference sequence). V gave up 3 bases and J gave up 4 bases; unmatched junction bases: 2. This CDR3 is CASSWTSGRGYEQYF. The CDR3, as DNA: TGTGCCAGCAGCTGGACTAGCGGGAGGGGATACGAGCAGTACTTC.

This chain uses TRBV19 with TRBJ2-3, with a tentative D call TRBD2 (6 bases). The CDR3 sequence is 15 residues long. With 1 base removed from V and 4 bases from J, the gap between germline ends came to 12 bases. Germline loops: CDR1 LNHDA, CDR2 SQIVND (reference sequence). CDR3 in amino acids: CASSIVAGTADTQYF. Written as DNA, the CDR3 is TGTGCCAGTAGTATAGTTGCGGGAACGGCAGATACGCAGTATTTT.

The V and J genes are TRBV6-6 and TRBJ1-4, with D possibly being TRBD1 (6 bases). This CDR3 region has 13 residues. The germline CDR1 and CDR2 sequences are MNHNY and SVGAGI (reference sequence). V was clipped by 6 bases and J by 8 bases, with 13 bases between them. CDR3 coding DNA: TGTGCCAGCAGGTACAGGGAGGGCGAAAAACTGTTTTTT. Translating it yields CASRYREGEKLFF.

CDR3 amino acids: CASSEFNEQYF. The CDR3 nucleotides are TGTGCCAGCAGTGAATTCAACGAGCAGTACTTC. This chain connects TRBV2 to TRBJ2-7; D call uncertain. CDR3 length: 11 residues. Germline V gene lookup returns CDR1 SNHLY and CDR2 FYNNEI. Trimming stripped 2 bases from V and 5 bases from J, with 4 bases between. Complete variable domain (other parts from reference TRBV2 and TRBJ2-7): EPEVTQTPSHQVTQMGQEVILRCVPISNHLYFYWYRQILGQKVEFLVSFYNNEISEKSEIFDDQFSVERPDGSNFTLKIRSTKLEDSAMYFCASSEFNEQYFGPGTRLTVT.

The CDR3: CSVEATGAYEQYF. CDR3 sequence (DNA): TGCAGCGTTGAGGCGACAGGGGCCTACGAGCAGTACTTC. V is TRBV29-1 and J is TRBJ2-7, with 8 bases lining up with TRBD1. Germline V gene sequence: CDR1 SQVTM, CDR2 ANQGSEA. V trimming: 3 bases; J trimming: 2 bases; junction bases outside the gene matches: 3. The CDR3 runs to 13 residues.